The rows below give T cell receptor beta chains drawn from one sample of a study of control samples from healthy donors and cancer patients. Profiled with immunoSEQ multiplex PCR; TCRdb holds only in-frame clones, not every one. The table counts approximately 190,000 clones; about 2.2% lies in the top ten. Sequenced: blood. Receptors were obtained from a woman aged 25 to 39 in good health. Both conserved end residues are part of each CDR3. Each record gives: D gene, J gene, V gene, CDR3 protein, CDR3 DNA. The D gene is left open where the match is weak.

d_gene: -; j_gene: TRBJ1-2; v_gene: TRBV7-3; CDR3aa: CASSDLGANYGYTF; CDR3nt: TGTGCCAGCAGCGATCTGGGGGCCAACTATGGCTACACCTTC
d_gene: -; j_gene: TRBJ1-3; v_gene: TRBV9; CDR3aa: CASSVDGNSGNTIYF; CDR3nt: TGTGCCAGCAGCGTAGACGGGAACTCGGGAAACACCATATATTTT
d_gene: -; j_gene: TRBJ2-2; v_gene: TRBV7-2; CDR3aa: CASSFRGLRELFF; CDR3nt: TGTGCCAGCAGCTTCCGGGGCCTTAGGGAGCTGTTTTTT
d_gene: TRBD1; j_gene: TRBJ2-5; v_gene: TRBV6-5; CDR3aa: CASRGDRGQETQYF; CDR3nt: TGTGCCAGCAGGGGGGACAGGGGCCAAGAGACCCAGTACTTC
d_gene: -; j_gene: TRBJ1-1; v_gene: TRBV6-5; CDR3aa: CASSKAGMNTEAFF; CDR3nt: TGTGCCAGCAGTAAGGCGGGAATGAACACTGAAGCTTTCTTT
d_gene: TRBD1; j_gene: TRBJ1-1; v_gene: TRBV6-5; CDR3aa: CASKDHRGNTEAFF; CDR3nt: TGTGCCAGCAAAGACCACAGGGGAAACACTGAAGCTTTCTTT
d_gene: -; j_gene: TRBJ1-1; v_gene: TRBV12-3/TRBV12-4; CDR3aa: CASSFVRDTEAFF; CDR3nt: TGTGCCAGCAGTTTTGTCAGGGACACTGAAGCTTTCTTT
d_gene: TRBD2; j_gene: TRBJ2-3; v_gene: TRBV5-1; CDR3aa: CASSLAVLAGGEDTQYF; CDR3nt: TGCGCCAGCAGCTTGGCGGTGCTAGCGGGGGGGGAAGATACGCAGTATTTT
d_gene: -; j_gene: TRBJ1-1; v_gene: TRBV15; CDR3aa: CATSRPQGRGMNTEAFF; CDR3nt: TGTGCCACCAGCAGGCCACAGGGACGCGGGATGAACACTGAAGCTTTCTTT
d_gene: -; j_gene: TRBJ2-7; v_gene: TRBV20-1; CDR3aa: CSAYTYEQYF; CDR3nt: TGCAGTGCTTATACCTACGAGCAGTACTTC
d_gene: TRBD1; j_gene: TRBJ1-1; v_gene: TRBV11-2; CDR3aa: CASSTQGQVGTEAFF; CDR3nt: TGTGCCAGCAGCACCCAAGGACAGGTCGGAACTGAAGCTTTCTTT
d_gene: -; j_gene: TRBJ2-7; v_gene: TRBV5-6; CDR3aa: CASSGMGPQYF; CDR3nt: TGTGCCAGCAGCGGGATGGGCCCGCAGTACTTC
d_gene: -; j_gene: TRBJ1-2; v_gene: TRBV11-1; CDR3aa: CASSLGQGYGYTF; CDR3nt: TGTGCCAGCAGCTTAGGGCAGGGCTATGGCTACACCTTC
d_gene: TRBD1; j_gene: TRBJ1-5; v_gene: TRBV18; CDR3aa: CASSPPIRQGLNQPQHF; CDR3nt: TGTGCCAGCTCACCTCCCATTAGACAGGGCCTCAATCAGCCCCAGCATTTT
d_gene: TRBD2; j_gene: TRBJ2-1; v_gene: TRBV30; CDR3aa: CAWVGLAGFYNEQFF; CDR3nt: TGTGCCTGGGTGGGACTAGCGGGATTCTACAATGAGCAGTTCTTC
d_gene: -; j_gene: TRBJ1-2; v_gene: TRBV28; CDR3aa: CASSWALRSVNPLYTF; CDR3nt: TGTGCCAGCAGTTGGGCCTTAAGATCAGTAAATCCCCTCTACACCTTC
d_gene: -; j_gene: TRBJ1-1; v_gene: TRBV19; CDR3aa: CASRTVGTFVNTEAFF; CDR3nt: TGTGCCAGTAGAACTGTAGGGACATTCGTTAACACTGAAGCTTTCTTT
d_gene: -; j_gene: TRBJ2-1; v_gene: TRBV24-1; CDR3aa: CATSELGHEQFF; CDR3nt: TGTGCCACCAGTGAGTTGGGCCATGAGCAGTTCTTC
d_gene: TRBD1; j_gene: TRBJ1-2; v_gene: TRBV24-1; CDR3aa: CATSSNPQGAGGYTF; CDR3nt: TGTGCCACCAGTTCTAATCCACAGGGGGCTGGTGGCTACACCTTC
d_gene: TRBD1; j_gene: TRBJ1-2; v_gene: TRBV7-2; CDR3aa: CASSSGQGAGGYTF; CDR3nt: TGTGCCAGCAGCTCGGGACAGGGGGCGGGCGGCTACACCTTC
d_gene: TRBD2; j_gene: TRBJ2-7; v_gene: TRBV4-2; CDR3aa: CASSQVRGRLAGASYEQYF; CDR3nt: TGTGCCAGCAGCCAAGTGAGGGGGCGGCTAGCGGGGGCCTCCTACGAGCAGTACTTC
d_gene: -; j_gene: TRBJ2-1; v_gene: TRBV6-2/TRBV6-3; CDR3aa: CASSLGAHEQFF; CDR3nt: TGTGCCAGCAGTTTAGGTGCCCATGAGCAGTTCTTC
d_gene: -; j_gene: TRBJ1-6; v_gene: TRBV6-6; CDR3aa: CASIAGNSPLHF; CDR3nt: TGTGCCAGCATAGCCGGTAATTCACCCCTCCACTTT
d_gene: TRBD1; j_gene: TRBJ1-5; v_gene: TRBV6-2/TRBV6-3; CDR3aa: CASSTGGRNQPQHF; CDR3nt: TGTGCCAGCAGTACAGGGGGCAGGAATCAGCCCCAGCATTTT
d_gene: -; j_gene: TRBJ2-7; v_gene: TRBV18; CDR3aa: CASSPRHGLYEQYF; CDR3nt: TGTGCCAGCTCACCACGACACGGACTATACGAGCAGTACTTC
d_gene: -; j_gene: TRBJ2-2; v_gene: TRBV2; CDR3aa: CASRVQGIANTGELLF; CDR3nt: TGTGCCAGCAGAGTACAGGGAATTGCGAACACCGGGGAGCTGCTTTTT
d_gene: TRBD1; j_gene: TRBJ2-1; v_gene: TRBV15; CDR3aa: CATSSGQEVYNEQFF; CDR3nt: TGTGCCACCAGCAGCGGACAGGAGGTTTACAATGAGCAGTTCTTC
d_gene: TRBD1; j_gene: TRBJ1-2; v_gene: TRBV7-9; CDR3aa: CASRPGTGNGYTF; CDR3nt: TGTGCCAGCCGGCCCGGGACAGGGAATGGCTACACCTTC
d_gene: -; j_gene: TRBJ2-3; v_gene: TRBV4-2; CDR3aa: CASSQVAEGKDTQYF; CDR3nt: TGTGCCAGCAGCCAAGTCGCCGAAGGCAAAGATACGCAGTATTTT
d_gene: -; j_gene: TRBJ1-1; v_gene: TRBV4-1; CDR3aa: CASSQEGGSVGTEAFF; CDR3nt: TGCGCCAGCAGCCAAGAGGGGGGGAGCGTAGGCACTGAAGCTTTCTTT
d_gene: TRBD1; j_gene: TRBJ1-1; v_gene: TRBV27; CDR3aa: CASSLRGDRGRRENTEAFF; CDR3nt: TGTGCCAGCAGTTTAAGGGGGGACAGGGGGCGTAGAGAGAACACTGAAGCTTTCTTT
d_gene: -; j_gene: TRBJ1-6; v_gene: TRBV2; CDR3aa: CASTESGLSSPLHF; CDR3nt: TGTGCCAGCACTGAGAGTGGGTTGAGTTCACCCCTCCACTTT
d_gene: -; j_gene: TRBJ1-2; v_gene: TRBV5-1; CDR3aa: CASSFPDRIHGYTF; CDR3nt: TGCGCCAGCAGCTTCCCAGACAGAATTCATGGCTACACCTTC
d_gene: -; j_gene: TRBJ2-2; v_gene: TRBV7-2; CDR3aa: CASSSLPNTGELFF; CDR3nt: TGTGCCAGCAGCTCCCTCCCTAACACCGGGGAGCTGTTTTTT
d_gene: TRBD1; j_gene: TRBJ1-1; v_gene: TRBV3-1/TRBV3-2; CDR3aa: CASSQEVSRDRKHTEAFF; CDR3nt: TGTGCCAGCAGCCAAGAAGTCTCCCGGGACAGAAAACACACTGAAGCTTTCTTT
d_gene: -; j_gene: TRBJ2-1; v_gene: TRBV14; CDR3aa: CASSQVLAGASYNEQFF; CDR3nt: TGTGCCAGCAGCCAAGTGCTGGCGGGGGCTTCCTACAATGAGCAGTTCTTC
d_gene: TRBD1; j_gene: TRBJ1-6; v_gene: TRBV5-4; CDR3aa: CASSRGTGEHSPLHF; CDR3nt: TGTGCCAGCAGCAGAGGGACAGGGGAGCATTCACCCCTCCACTTT
d_gene: -; j_gene: TRBJ1-1; v_gene: TRBV18; CDR3aa: CASSLGIMNTEAFF; CDR3nt: TGTGCCAGCTCATTGGGCATTATGAACACTGAAGCTTTCTTT
d_gene: TRBD2; j_gene: TRBJ2-5; v_gene: TRBV2; CDR3aa: CASSGFRRGGKETQYF; CDR3nt: TGTGCCAGCAGTGGTTTCAGGCGGGGGGGGAAAGAGACCCAGTACTTC
d_gene: -; j_gene: TRBJ2-5; v_gene: TRBV7-9; CDR3aa: CASSLARSGGTQYF; CDR3nt: TGTGCCAGCAGCTTAGCTAGGAGCGGTGGGACCCAGTACTTC
d_gene: -; j_gene: TRBJ1-2; v_gene: TRBV2; CDR3aa: CASLPNSSNYGYTF; CDR3nt: TGTGCCAGCCTCCCTAACAGTTCTAACTATGGCTACACCTTC
d_gene: -; j_gene: TRBJ1-1; v_gene: TRBV18; CDR3aa: CASSPPGNTEAFF; CDR3nt: TGTGCCAGCTCACCACCGGGGAACACTGAAGCTTTCTTT
d_gene: TRBD1; j_gene: TRBJ1-2; v_gene: TRBV12-3/TRBV12-4; CDR3aa: CASTLDRGHGYTF; CDR3nt: TGTGCCAGCACCCTGGACAGGGGGCATGGCTACACCTTC
d_gene: TRBD1; j_gene: TRBJ1-1; v_gene: TRBV6-5; CDR3aa: CASSWGTGAQDTEAFF; CDR3nt: TGTGCCAGCAGTTGGGGGACAGGGGCACAAGACACTGAAGCTTTCTTT
d_gene: -; j_gene: TRBJ1-2; v_gene: TRBV5-1; CDR3aa: CASSFQGPINYGYTF; CDR3nt: TGCGCCAGCAGCTTTCAAGGACCCATTAACTATGGCTACACCTTC
d_gene: -; j_gene: TRBJ1-5; v_gene: TRBV7-2; CDR3aa: CASSLVDYSNQPQHF; CDR3nt: TGTGCCAGCAGCTTAGTTGATTATAGCAATCAGCCCCAGCATTTT